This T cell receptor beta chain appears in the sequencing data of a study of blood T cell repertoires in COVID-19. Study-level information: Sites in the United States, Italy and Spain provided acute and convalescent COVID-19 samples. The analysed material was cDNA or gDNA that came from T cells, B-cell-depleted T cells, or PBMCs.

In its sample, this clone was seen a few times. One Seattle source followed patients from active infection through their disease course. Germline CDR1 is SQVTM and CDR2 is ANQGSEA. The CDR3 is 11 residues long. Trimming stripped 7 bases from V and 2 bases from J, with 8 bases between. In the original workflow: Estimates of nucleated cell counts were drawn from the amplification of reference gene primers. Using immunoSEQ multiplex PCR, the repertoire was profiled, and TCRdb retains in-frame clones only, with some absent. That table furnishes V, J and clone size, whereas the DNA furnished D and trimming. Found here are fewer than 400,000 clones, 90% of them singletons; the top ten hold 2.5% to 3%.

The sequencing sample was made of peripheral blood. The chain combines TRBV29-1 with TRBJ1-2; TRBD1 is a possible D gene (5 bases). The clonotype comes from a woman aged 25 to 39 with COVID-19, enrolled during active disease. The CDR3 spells CSAYRNYGYTF. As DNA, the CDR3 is TGCAGCGCCTACAGGAACTATGGCTACACCTTC.